Listed below are T cell receptor beta chains from one sample, sequenced in a study of cytomegalovirus exposure and HLA in healthy donors. Libraries were prepared by immunoSEQ multiplex PCR; TCRdb keeps only in-frame clonotypes and omits some of them. This table has about 150,000 clones, 70% to 85% appearing once. Sample: PBMCs. These receptors were collected from a man aged 25-45 years in good health and CMV-seropositive. CDR3s include the opening cysteine and the closing phenylalanine or tryptophan. Each record gives: J gene, V gene, clone size, D gene, CDR3 protein, CDR3 DNA. The D gene is left open where the match is weak. Clone size, where shown, is once, few, many, or a class for clones that have expanded.

J gene: TRBJ2-3; V gene: TRBV19; clone size: .; D gene: .; CDR3 protein: CASRGESTDTQYF; CDR3 DNA: TGTGCCAGTAGGGGCGAGAGCACAGATACGCAGTATTTT
J gene: TRBJ2-1; V gene: TRBV7-2; clone size: .; D gene: .; CDR3 protein: CASSLFNYNEQFF; CDR3 DNA: TGTGCCAGCAGCTTATTCAACTACAATGAGCAGTTCTTC
J gene: TRBJ1-2; V gene: TRBV7-2; clone size: .; D gene: .; CDR3 protein: CASSQGIGYGYTF; CDR3 DNA: TGTGCCAGCAGCCAGGGAATCGGCTATGGCTACACCTTC
J gene: TRBJ2-2; V gene: TRBV9; clone size: .; D gene: TRBD1; CDR3 protein: CASSVEGQLNTGELFF; CDR3 DNA: TGTGCCAGCAGCGTAGAGGGACAGCTGAACACCGGGGAGCTGTTTTTT
J gene: TRBJ2-1; V gene: TRBV10-2; clone size: .; D gene: .; CDR3 protein: CASSESRSYYNEQFF; CDR3 DNA: TGCGCCAGCAGTGAGTCGCGTAGCTACTACAATGAGCAGTTCTTC
J gene: TRBJ2-1; V gene: TRBV7-2; clone size: .; D gene: TRBD2; CDR3 protein: CASSQISGNTYNEQFF; CDR3 DNA: TGTGCCAGCAGCCAAATAAGCGGGAACACCTACAATGAGCAGTTCTTC
J gene: TRBJ2-3; V gene: TRBV5-1; clone size: .; D gene: TRBD2; CDR3 protein: CASKTGGLTDTQYF; CDR3 DNA: TGCGCCAGCAAAACGGGGGGGCTTACAGATACGCAGTATTTT
J gene: TRBJ2-7; V gene: TRBV2; clone size: once; D gene: .; CDR3 protein: CASSEGGAQWEQYF; CDR3 DNA: TGTGCCAGCAGTGAAGGCGGCGCCCAGTGGGAGCAGTACTTC
J gene: TRBJ1-1; V gene: TRBV10-3; clone size: .; D gene: .; CDR3 protein: CAISEKALNTEAFF; CDR3 DNA: TGTGCCATCAGTGAAAAAGCTTTGAACACTGAAGCTTTCTTT
J gene: TRBJ2-5; V gene: TRBV10-3; clone size: once; D gene: .; CDR3 protein: CAISESPPGGLKETQYF; CDR3 DNA: TGTGCCATCAGTGAGTCCCCTCCCGGGGGATTGAAGGAGACCCAGTACTTC
J gene: TRBJ2-5; V gene: TRBV5-1; clone size: .; D gene: .; CDR3 protein: CASSLQDWQETQYF; CDR3 DNA: TGCGCCAGCAGCCTCCAGGACTGGCAAGAGACCCAGTACTTC
J gene: TRBJ1-2; V gene: TRBV2; clone size: .; D gene: .; CDR3 protein: CASMQDSDYGYTF; CDR3 DNA: TGTGCCAGCATGCAGGACAGCGACTATGGCTACACCTTC
J gene: TRBJ1-1; V gene: TRBV2; clone size: .; D gene: .; CDR3 protein: CASIGGLNTEAFF; CDR3 DNA: TGTGCCAGCATAGGGGGATTGAACACTGAAGCTTTCTTT
J gene: TRBJ1-5; V gene: TRBV4-3; clone size: .; D gene: TRBD1; CDR3 protein: CASSQAGQANQPQHF; CDR3 DNA: TGCGCCAGCAGCCAAGCTGGACAGGCTAATCAGCCCCAGCATTTT
J gene: TRBJ2-7; V gene: TRBV11-2; clone size: .; D gene: TRBD2; CDR3 protein: CASSFGGAPYEQYF; CDR3 DNA: TGTGCCAGCAGCTTCGGGGGGGCCCCGTACGAGCAGTACTTC
J gene: TRBJ1-1; V gene: TRBV2; clone size: .; D gene: .; CDR3 protein: CASNGQLNTEAFF; CDR3 DNA: TGTGCCAGCAATGGGCAGTTGAACACTGAAGCTTTCTTT
J gene: TRBJ1-1; V gene: TRBV18; clone size: .; D gene: .; CDR3 protein: CASSADRNTEAFF; CDR3 DNA: TGTGCCAGCTCAGCGGACAGAAACACTGAAGCTTTCTTT
J gene: TRBJ2-7; V gene: TRBV5-6; clone size: .; D gene: TRBD2; CDR3 protein: CASSSGLAGLYEQYF; CDR3 DNA: TGTGCCAGCAGTTCCGGACTAGCGGGCCTCTACGAGCAGTACTTC
J gene: TRBJ1-4; V gene: TRBV5-7; clone size: .; D gene: TRBD1; CDR3 protein: CASSSTGVDEKLFF; CDR3 DNA: TGTGCCAGCAGCTCTACAGGGGTTGATGAAAAACTGTTTTTT
J gene: TRBJ2-7; V gene: TRBV6-1; clone size: .; D gene: .; CDR3 protein: CASSGRTGAYEQYF; CDR3 DNA: TGTGCCAGCAGTGGTAGGACTGGCGCCTACGAGCAGTACTTC
J gene: TRBJ2-5; V gene: TRBV7-3; clone size: .; D gene: .; CDR3 protein: CASSLSGGETQYF; CDR3 DNA: TGTGCCAGCAGCCTCTCCGGGGGTGAGACCCAGTACTTC
J gene: TRBJ2-7; V gene: TRBV6-5; clone size: .; D gene: TRBD2; CDR3 protein: CASSSASGIYEQYF; CDR3 DNA: TGTGCCAGCAGTTCTGCTAGCGGGATATACGAGCAGTACTTC
J gene: TRBJ1-4; V gene: TRBV5-1; clone size: .; D gene: .; CDR3 protein: CASSSTGANNEKLFF; CDR3 DNA: TGCGCCAGCAGCTCTACAGGTGCTAATAATGAAAAACTGTTTTTT
J gene: TRBJ1-1; V gene: TRBV2; clone size: .; D gene: .; CDR3 protein: CASTDEVGTEAFF; CDR3 DNA: TGTGCCAGCACAGACGAGGTTGGGACTGAAGCTTTCTTT
J gene: TRBJ1-1; V gene: TRBV7-9; clone size: few; D gene: .; CDR3 protein: CASSYRQESPNTEAFF; CDR3 DNA: TGTGCCAGCAGCTACCGACAGGAATCCCCGAACACTGAAGCTTTCTTT
J gene: TRBJ2-5; V gene: TRBV5-4; clone size: once; D gene: TRBD2; CDR3 protein: CASSIGGGPKQETQYF; CDR3 DNA: TGTGCCAGCAGCATCGGGGGGGGGCCAAAACAAGAGACCCAGTACTTC
J gene: TRBJ2-7; V gene: TRBV15; clone size: .; D gene: .; CDR3 protein: CATSTPLRREQYF; CDR3 DNA: TGTGCCACCAGCACCCCTCTCCGGCGGGAGCAGTACTTC
J gene: TRBJ2-1; V gene: TRBV6-1; clone size: .; D gene: TRBD2; CDR3 protein: CASSATSGGNEQFF; CDR3 DNA: TGTGCCAGCAGTGCCACTAGCGGGGGGAATGAGCAGTTCTTC
J gene: TRBJ1-1; V gene: TRBV5-1; clone size: few; D gene: .; CDR3 protein: CASSLVAGAEAFF; CDR3 DNA: TGCGCCAGCAGCTTGGTGGCGGGGGCTGAAGCTTTCTTT
J gene: TRBJ2-2; V gene: TRBV7-6; clone size: .; D gene: .; CDR3 protein: CASSLAELTPRRTGELFF; CDR3 DNA: TGTGCCAGCAGCTTAGCGGAACTGACACCCCGACGGACCGGGGAGCTGTTTTTT
J gene: TRBJ2-1; V gene: TRBV7-9; clone size: once; D gene: .; CDR3 protein: CASSSRPSGEQFF; CDR3 DNA: TGTGCCAGCAGCTCCCGACCCTCCGGGGAGCAGTTCTTC
J gene: TRBJ2-5; V gene: TRBV5-4; clone size: .; D gene: TRBD2; CDR3 protein: CASSTGLAGVETQYF; CDR3 DNA: TGTGCCAGCAGCACCGGACTAGCGGGGGTAGAGACCCAGTACTTC
J gene: TRBJ2-2; V gene: TRBV6-6; clone size: .; D gene: TRBD1; CDR3 protein: CASKDRGRNTGELFF; CDR3 DNA: TGTGCCAGCAAGGACAGGGGTCGTAACACCGGGGAGCTGTTTTTT
J gene: TRBJ2-7; V gene: TRBV5-1; clone size: .; D gene: .; CDR3 protein: CASRRAYEQYF; CDR3 DNA: TGCGCCAGCAGACGCGCCTACGAGCAGTACTTC
J gene: TRBJ1-1; V gene: TRBV7-6; clone size: .; D gene: TRBD1; CDR3 protein: CASSPRGDRAGGAFF; CDR3 DNA: TGTGCCAGCAGCCCTAGAGGGGACAGGGCCGGTGGAGCTTTCTTT
J gene: TRBJ2-1; V gene: TRBV6-5; clone size: .; D gene: TRBD2; CDR3 protein: CASSYVLAGGREQFF; CDR3 DNA: TGTGCCAGCAGTTACGTACTAGCGGGCGGTCGCGAGCAGTTCTTC
J gene: TRBJ1-1; V gene: TRBV27; clone size: .; D gene: .; CDR3 protein: CASRRNDREAFF; CDR3 DNA: TGTGCCAGCAGGCGAAACGACAGGGAAGCTTTCTTT
J gene: TRBJ1-1; V gene: TRBV2; clone size: .; D gene: .; CDR3 protein: CASSDAWARMNTEAFF; CDR3 DNA: TGTGCCAGCAGTGATGCTTGGGCGCGTATGAACACTGAAGCTTTCTTT
J gene: TRBJ1-2; V gene: TRBV5-1; clone size: .; D gene: .; CDR3 protein: CASSPEGGPGGYTF; CDR3 DNA: TGCGCCAGCAGCCCGGAGGGGGGGCCGGGGGGCTACACCTTC
J gene: TRBJ2-7; V gene: TRBV7-9; clone size: few; D gene: .; CDR3 protein: CASSLSWGDAIGEQYF; CDR3 DNA: TGTGCCAGCAGCCTAAGTTGGGGGGACGCGATAGGCGAGCAGTACTTC
J gene: TRBJ1-2; V gene: TRBV7-9; clone size: .; D gene: TRBD1; CDR3 protein: CASGLPGQGNGYGYTF; CDR3 DNA: TGTGCCAGCGGGCTCCCGGGACAGGGGAACGGCTATGGCTACACCTTC
J gene: TRBJ1-2; V gene: TRBV14; clone size: .; D gene: .; CDR3 protein: CASSQASGLGGYTF; CDR3 DNA: TGTGCCAGCAGCCAAGCGTCAGGGTTGGGAGGCTACACCTTC
J gene: TRBJ2-1; V gene: TRBV23-1; clone size: .; D gene: .; CDR3 protein: CASSLASPFSSYNEQFF; CDR3 DNA: TGCGCCAGCAGTCTGGCTAGCCCATTCAGCTCCTACAATGAGCAGTTCTTC
J gene: TRBJ1-5; V gene: TRBV15; clone size: .; D gene: TRBD1; CDR3 protein: CATSTTGFGQPQHF; CDR3 DNA: TGTGCCACCAGCACGACAGGGTTCGGGCAGCCCCAGCATTTT
J gene: TRBJ2-2; V gene: TRBV4-3; clone size: .; D gene: .; CDR3 protein: CASSQEGAGGELFF; CDR3 DNA: TGCGCCAGCAGCCAGGAAGGGGCCGGCGGGGAGCTGTTTTTT
J gene: TRBJ1-5; V gene: TRBV6-6; clone size: .; D gene: TRBD1; CDR3 protein: CASSYSQGAQPQHF; CDR3 DNA: TGTGCCAGCAGTTACTCACAGGGGGCCCAGCCCCAGCATTTT
J gene: TRBJ1-1; V gene: TRBV30; clone size: few; D gene: .; CDR3 protein: CAWRLQGNTEAFF; CDR3 DNA: TGTGCCTGGAGGCTGCAGGGGAACACTGAAGCTTTCTTT
J gene: TRBJ2-3; V gene: TRBV29-1; clone size: .; D gene: TRBD1; CDR3 protein: CSADRGGTDTQYF; CDR3 DNA: TGCAGCGCGGACAGGGGAGGCACAGATACGCAGTATTTT
J gene: TRBJ2-7; V gene: TRBV4-2; clone size: .; D gene: TRBD2; CDR3 protein: CASSQGSGSPTYEQYF; CDR3 DNA: TGTGCCAGCAGCCAGGGTAGCGGGAGTCCTACCTACGAGCAGTACTTC
J gene: TRBJ2-7; V gene: TRBV6-5; clone size: few; D gene: .; CDR3 protein: CASSRRTGPYEQYF; CDR3 DNA: TGTGCCAGCAGCAGAAGGACTGGACCTTACGAGCAGTACTTC
J gene: TRBJ1-1; V gene: TRBV6-5; clone size: once; D gene: TRBD1; CDR3 protein: CASSSQTGAQNTEAFF; CDR3 DNA: TGTGCCAGCAGTTCCCAGACAGGGGCCCAGAACACTGAAGCTTTCTTT
J gene: TRBJ1-6; V gene: TRBV11-3; clone size: .; D gene: TRBD1; CDR3 protein: CASSFGQGNSPLHF; CDR3 DNA: TGTGCCAGCAGCTTCGGACAGGGTAATTCACCCCTCCACTTT